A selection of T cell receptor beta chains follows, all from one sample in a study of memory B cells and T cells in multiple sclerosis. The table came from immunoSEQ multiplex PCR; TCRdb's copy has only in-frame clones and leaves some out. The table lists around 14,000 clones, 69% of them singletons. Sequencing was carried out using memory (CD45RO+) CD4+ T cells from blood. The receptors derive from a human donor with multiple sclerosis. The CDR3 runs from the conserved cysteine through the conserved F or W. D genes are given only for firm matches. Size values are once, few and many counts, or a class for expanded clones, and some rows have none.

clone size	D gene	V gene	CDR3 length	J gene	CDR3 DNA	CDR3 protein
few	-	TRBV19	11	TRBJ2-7	TGTGCCAGTAGAAACAGGGCCGAGCAGTACTTC	CASRNRAEQYF
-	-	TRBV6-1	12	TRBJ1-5	TGTGCCAGCACTACAGGCGAGACGCCCCAGCATTTT	CASTTGETPQHF
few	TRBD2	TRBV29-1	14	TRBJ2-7	TGCAGCGTGTTTGGTGCTAGCGGGGCCTACGAGCAGTACTTC	CSVFGASGAYEQYF
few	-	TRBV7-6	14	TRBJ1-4	TGTGCCAGCAGCTTACTCCCAGGGCCAGGAAAACTGTTTTTT	CASSLLPGPGKLFF
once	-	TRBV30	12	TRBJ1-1	TGTGCCTGGAGCCCGGGGGGGTCTGAAGCTTTCTTT	CAWSPGGSEAFF
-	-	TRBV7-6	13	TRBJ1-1	TGTGCCAGCAGCTTAGGGGGGGACACTGAAGCTTTCTTT	CASSLGGDTEAFF
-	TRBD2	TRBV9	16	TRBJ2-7	TGTGCCAGCAGCCCAAGGACTAGCGGGGAGATCTACGAGCAGTACTTC	CASSPRTSGEIYEQYF
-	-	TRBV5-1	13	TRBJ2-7	TGCGCCAGCAGCTCCCGACTAAACTACGAGCAGTACTTC	CASSSRLNYEQYF
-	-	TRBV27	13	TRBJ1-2	TGTGCCAGCAGAAGGACCACGGGGTATGGCTACACCTTC	CASRRTTGYGYTF
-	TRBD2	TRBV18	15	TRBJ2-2	TGTGCCAGCTCACCGGCTAGCGGGACAACCGGGGAGCTGTTTTTT	CASSPASGTTGELFF
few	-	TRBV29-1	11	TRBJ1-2	TGCAGCGTTGAGGAGTTCTATGGCTACACCTTC	CSVEEFYGYTF
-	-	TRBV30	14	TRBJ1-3	TGTGCCTGGAGAAGTGGGCAGGGGAGAAACACCATATATTTT	CAWRSGQGRNTIYF
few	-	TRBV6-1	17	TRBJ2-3	TGTGCCAGCAGTGCATCAGACAATCCCATTGGCACAGATACGCAGTATTTT	CASSASDNPIGTDTQYF
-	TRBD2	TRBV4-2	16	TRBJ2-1	TGTGCCAGCAGCCATAGCGGGGGAGGGGCCTACAATGAGCAGTTCTTC	CASSHSGGGAYNEQFF
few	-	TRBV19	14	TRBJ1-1	TGTGCCAGTAGTATAGCAGGGAAGAACACTGAAGCTTTCTTT	CASSIAGKNTEAFF
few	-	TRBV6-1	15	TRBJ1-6	TGTGCCAGCAGTGAATCAGGCAGGGGAAGTTCACCCCTCCACTTT	CASSESGRGSSPLHF
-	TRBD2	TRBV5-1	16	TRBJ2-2	TGCGCCAGCAGTTTGACTAGCGGGGTAAACACCGGGGAGCTGTTTTTT	CASSLTSGVNTGELFF
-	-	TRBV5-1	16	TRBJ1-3	TGCGCCAGCAGCTTGGGACAGGCGGCATCTGGAAACACCATATATTTT	CASSLGQAASGNTIYF
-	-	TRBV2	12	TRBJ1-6	TGTGCCAGCGAGGCCAGTAATTCACCCCTCCACTTT	CASEASNSPLHF
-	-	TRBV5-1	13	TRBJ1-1	TGCGCCAGCAGCAGACGGGGAGACACTGAAGCTTTCTTT	CASSRRGDTEAFF
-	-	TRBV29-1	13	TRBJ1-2	TGCAGCGTTCGGGAGGGGCGCCTGGGGTCGGGCACCTTC	CSVREGRLGSGTF
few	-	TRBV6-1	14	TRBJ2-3	TGTGCCAGCAGTGAATATGGGACACCAGGGAGAGTGTATTTT	CASSEYGTPGRVYF
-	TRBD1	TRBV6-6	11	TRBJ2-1	TGTGCCAGCAGCAGGGGGAATGAGCAGTTCTTC	CASSRGNEQFF
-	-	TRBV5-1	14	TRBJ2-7	TGCGCCAGCAGCTTGGTACAGGGCCCCTACGAGCAGTACTTC	CASSLVQGPYEQYF
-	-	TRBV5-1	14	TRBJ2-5	TGCGCCAGCAGCTCCGACCAGGGCGTAGAGACCCAGTACTTC	CASSSDQGVETQYF
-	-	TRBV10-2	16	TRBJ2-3	TGCGCCAGCAGTGAGTCGGGGCCGACCAGCACAGATACGCAGTATTTT	CASSESGPTSTDTQYF
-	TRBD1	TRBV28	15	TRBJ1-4	TGTGCCAGCAGTACCCCGACAGGGGTGGATGAAAAACTGTTTTTT	CASSTPTGVDEKLFF
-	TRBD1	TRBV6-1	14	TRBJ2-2	TGTGCCAGCCAAGGACAGGGGGCTTTCGGGGAGCTGTTTTTT	CASQGQGAFGELFF
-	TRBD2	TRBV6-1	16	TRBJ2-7	TGTGCCAGCAGTGAAGCCCGGGGGGGGCTGCTCTACGAGCAGTACTTC	CASSEARGGLLYEQYF
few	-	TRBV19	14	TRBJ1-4	TGTGCCACCTCGCCGGGACTGATAAATGAAAAACTGTTTTTT	CATSPGLINEKLFF
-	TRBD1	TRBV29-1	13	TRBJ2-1	TGCAGCTCCCGACAGGGCGGTTACAATGAGCAGTTCTTC	CSSRQGGYNEQFF
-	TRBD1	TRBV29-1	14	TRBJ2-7	TGCAGCGCGACGGACAGGGGCAGCTCCTACGAGCAGTACTTC	CSATDRGSSYEQYF
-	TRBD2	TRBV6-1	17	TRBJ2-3	TGTGCCAGCAGTGAAGTCCTAGCGGGGGGCGCCACAGATACGCAGTATTTT	CASSEVLAGGATDTQYF
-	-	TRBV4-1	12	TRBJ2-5	TGCGCCAGCAGCCGGGACTTTGAGACCCAGTACTTC	CASSRDFETQYF
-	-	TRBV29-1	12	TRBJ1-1	TGCAGCGTTCCCGGCGGCCACACTGAAGCTTTCTTT	CSVPGGHTEAFF
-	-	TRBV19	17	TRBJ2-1	TGTGCCAGTAGTATAGGGGTACAGGGCGGATTAGTGGGTGAGCAGTTCTTC	CASSIGVQGGLVGEQFF
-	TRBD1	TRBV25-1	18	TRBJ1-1	TGTGCCAGCAGTGAATCCGGGGGACAGGGGGCGAGGATCACTGAAGCTTTCTTT	CASSESGGQGARITEAFF
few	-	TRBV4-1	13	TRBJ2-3	TGCGCCAGCAAACGGGGAGGCACAGATACGCAGTATTTT	CASKRGGTDTQYF
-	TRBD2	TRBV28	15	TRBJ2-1	TGTGCCAGCATGGCGGGACTAGCGGGGGACAATGAGCAGTTCTTC	CASMAGLAGDNEQFF
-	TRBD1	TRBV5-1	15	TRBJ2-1	TGCGCCAGCAGCCGCGGGACAGGGGGCGGGAATGAGCAGTTCTTC	CASSRGTGGGNEQFF
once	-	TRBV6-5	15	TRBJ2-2	TGTGCCAGCAGTGACTCCCCAGGGCGCACCGGGGAGCTGTTTTTT	CASSDSPGRTGELFF
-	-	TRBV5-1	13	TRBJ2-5	TGCGCCAGCAGCTTGTTAGACAAAGAGACCCAGTACTTC	CASSLLDKETQYF
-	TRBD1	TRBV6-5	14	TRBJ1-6	TGTGCCAGCAGAAAACCAACAGGGGCCTCACCCCTCCACTTT	CASRKPTGASPLHF
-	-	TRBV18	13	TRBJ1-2	TGTGCCAGCTCACCAGCTCAGGGCTATGGCTACACCTTC	CASSPAQGYGYTF
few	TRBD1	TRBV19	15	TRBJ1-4	TGTGCCAGTAGTGGGCTCGGGACAGTGCGTGAAAAACTGTTTTTT	CASSGLGTVREKLFF
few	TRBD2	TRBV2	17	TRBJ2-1	TGTGCCAGCAGCTACTCCGGACTAGCGGGAGTCTACAATGAGCAGTTCTTC	CASSYSGLAGVYNEQFF
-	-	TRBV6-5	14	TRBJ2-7	TGTGCCAGCAGTTACGCCGGGGTGGCGCGGGAGCAGTACTTC	CASSYAGVAREQYF
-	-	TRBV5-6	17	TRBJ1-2	TGTGCCAGCAGCCTCCCCCAGGGTAGACTAGCTAACTATGGCTACACCTTC	CASSLPQGRLANYGYTF
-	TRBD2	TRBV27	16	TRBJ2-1	TGTGCCAGCAGTTTCCTGGGACTAGCGGGGGGGGATGAGCAGTTCTTC	CASSFLGLAGGDEQFF